The present entry profiles one T cell receptor (beta chain) with its context. Read data end 3 residues before the CDR3 end; the end is taken from the germline J gene. This entry is derived from a study of T cell clonality in common variable immunodeficiency. Some clones are missing from TCRdb's copy, which holds only in-frame ones; the method was immunoSEQ multiplex PCR. The sample presents around 39,000 clones, none singletons. Most patients and controls had Caucasian heritage. The CDR3 loop spans 18 amino acids. Germline lookup yields CDR1 KGHSH and CDR2 LQKENI. Between the trimmed V and J ends, which lost 3 bases and 1 base, there was a span of 21 bases.

The chain employs TRBV18 and TRBJ1-2, with D possibly matching TRBD1 (5 bases). Sequenced material: peripheral blood mononuclear cells. The TCR sequence derives from a person aged 18-70 years in good health. The covered CDR3 bases are TGTGCCAGCTCACCGGACCGACCTCCGGGGGGTTTTAACTATGGC. As protein: CASSPDRPPGGFNYG. The full CDR3 protein is CASSPDRPPGGFNYGYTF.